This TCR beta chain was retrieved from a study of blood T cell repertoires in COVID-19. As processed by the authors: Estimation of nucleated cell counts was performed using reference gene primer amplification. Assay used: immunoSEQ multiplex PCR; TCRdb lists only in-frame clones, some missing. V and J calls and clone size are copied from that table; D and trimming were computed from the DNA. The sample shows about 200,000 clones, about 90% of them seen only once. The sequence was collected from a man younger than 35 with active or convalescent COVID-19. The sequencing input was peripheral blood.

CDR3 DNA sequence: TGTGCCAGCAGCGACCAACGAGGGATCGATACGCAGTATTTT. Translated: CASSDQRGIDTQYF. The chain carries TRBV5-4 and TRBJ2-3; D may be TRBD2 (5 bases). The V and J ends lost 4 bases and 6 bases respectively, with 15 bases between them. The CDR3 length is 14 residues. Germline V gene lookup returns CDR1 SGHNT and CDR2 YYREEE (reference sequence).